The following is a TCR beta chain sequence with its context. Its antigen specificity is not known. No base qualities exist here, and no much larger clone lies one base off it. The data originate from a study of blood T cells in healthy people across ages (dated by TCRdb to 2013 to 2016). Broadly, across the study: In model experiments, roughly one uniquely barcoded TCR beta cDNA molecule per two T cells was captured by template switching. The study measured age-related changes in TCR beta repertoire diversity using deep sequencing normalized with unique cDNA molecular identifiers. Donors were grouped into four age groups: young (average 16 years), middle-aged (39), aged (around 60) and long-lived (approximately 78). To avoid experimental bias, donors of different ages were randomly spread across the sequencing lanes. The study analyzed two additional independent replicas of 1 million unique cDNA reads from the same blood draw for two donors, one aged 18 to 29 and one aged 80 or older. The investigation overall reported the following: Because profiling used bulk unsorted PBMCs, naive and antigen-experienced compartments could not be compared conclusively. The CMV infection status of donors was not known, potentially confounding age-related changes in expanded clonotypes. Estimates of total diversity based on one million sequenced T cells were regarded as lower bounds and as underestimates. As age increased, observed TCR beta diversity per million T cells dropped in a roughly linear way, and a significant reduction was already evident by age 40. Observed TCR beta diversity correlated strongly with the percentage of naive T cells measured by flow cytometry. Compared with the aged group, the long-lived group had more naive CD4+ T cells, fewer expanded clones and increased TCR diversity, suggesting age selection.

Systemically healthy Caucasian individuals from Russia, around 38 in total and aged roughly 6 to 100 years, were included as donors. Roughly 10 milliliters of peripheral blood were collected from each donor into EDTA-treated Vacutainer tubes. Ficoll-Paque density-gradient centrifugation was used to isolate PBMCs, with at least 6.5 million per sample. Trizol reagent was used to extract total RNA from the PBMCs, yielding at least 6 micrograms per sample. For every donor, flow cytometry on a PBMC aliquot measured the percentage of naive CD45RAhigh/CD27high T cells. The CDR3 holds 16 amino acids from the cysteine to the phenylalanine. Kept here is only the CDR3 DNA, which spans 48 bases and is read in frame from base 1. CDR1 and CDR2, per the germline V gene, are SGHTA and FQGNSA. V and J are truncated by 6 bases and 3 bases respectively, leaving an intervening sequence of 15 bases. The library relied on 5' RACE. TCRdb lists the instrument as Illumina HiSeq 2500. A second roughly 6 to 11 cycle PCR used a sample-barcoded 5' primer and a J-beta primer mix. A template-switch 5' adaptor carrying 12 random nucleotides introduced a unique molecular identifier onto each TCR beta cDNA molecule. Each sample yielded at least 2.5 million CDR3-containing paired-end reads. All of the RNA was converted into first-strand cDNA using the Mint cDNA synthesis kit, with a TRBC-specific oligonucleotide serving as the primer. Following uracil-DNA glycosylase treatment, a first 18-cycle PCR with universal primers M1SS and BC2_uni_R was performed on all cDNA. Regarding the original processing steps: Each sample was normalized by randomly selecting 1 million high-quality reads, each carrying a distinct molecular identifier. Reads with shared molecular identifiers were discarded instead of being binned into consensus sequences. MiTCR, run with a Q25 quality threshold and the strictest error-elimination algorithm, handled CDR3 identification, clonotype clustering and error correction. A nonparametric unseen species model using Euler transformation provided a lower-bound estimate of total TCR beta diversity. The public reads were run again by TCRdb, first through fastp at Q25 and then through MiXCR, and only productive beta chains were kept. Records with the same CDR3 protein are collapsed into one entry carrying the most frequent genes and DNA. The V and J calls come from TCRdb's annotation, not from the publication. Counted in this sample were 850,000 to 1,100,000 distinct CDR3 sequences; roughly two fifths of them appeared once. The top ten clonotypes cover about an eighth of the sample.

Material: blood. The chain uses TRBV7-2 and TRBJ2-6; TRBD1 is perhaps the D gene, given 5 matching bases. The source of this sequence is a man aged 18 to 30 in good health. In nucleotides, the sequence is TGTGCCAGCAGACCAGGGTTAGGTTTTGGGGCCAACGTCCTGACTTTC. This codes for CASRPGLGFGANVLTF.